A selection of T cell receptor beta chains follows, all from one sample in a study of cytomegalovirus exposure and HLA in healthy donors. This table comes from immunoSEQ multiplex PCR, and its TCRdb copy is limited to in-frame clones, with some not included. The table includes about 180,000 clones, around 80% detected once. Sequenced sample: PBMCs. The receptors were gathered from a man aged 18 to 29 in good health and CMV-seronegative. CDR3s include the opening cysteine and the closing phenylalanine or tryptophan. Fields, in order: D gene, clone size, V gene, J gene, CDR3 protein, CDR3 DNA. The D gene is left open where the match is weak. Size is omitted from some rows. Given values are once, few, many or a class for expanded clones.

D gene: NA; clone size: few; V gene: TRBV2; J gene: TRBJ1-3; CDR3 protein: CASSGPSNTIYF; CDR3 DNA: TGTGCCAGCAGTGGGCCGTCCAACACCATATATTTT
D gene: TRBD2; clone size: NA; V gene: TRBV6-4; J gene: TRBJ2-3; CDR3 protein: CASSETSGATDTQYF; CDR3 DNA: TGTGCCAGCAGTGAGACTAGCGGGGCCACAGATACGCAGTATTTT
D gene: TRBD2; clone size: NA; V gene: TRBV10-3; J gene: TRBJ2-5; CDR3 protein: CAISESLAAQETQYF; CDR3 DNA: TGTGCCATCAGTGAGTCACTAGCGGCACAAGAGACCCAGTACTTC
D gene: NA; clone size: NA; V gene: TRBV5-6; J gene: TRBJ2-5; CDR3 protein: CASSQGFRETQYF; CDR3 DNA: TGTGCCAGCAGCCAGGGATTTCGGGAGACCCAGTACTTC
D gene: NA; clone size: NA; V gene: TRBV30; J gene: TRBJ2-3; CDR3 protein: CAWKGVDTQYF; CDR3 DNA: TGTGCCTGGAAAGGAGTAGATACGCAGTATTTT
D gene: NA; clone size: few; V gene: TRBV10-3; J gene: TRBJ1-2; CDR3 protein: CAITPSRQGKDYGYTF; CDR3 DNA: TGTGCCATCACCCCTAGTAGGCAGGGGAAGGACTATGGCTACACCTTC
D gene: TRBD1; clone size: NA; V gene: TRBV28; J gene: TRBJ1-5; CDR3 protein: CASRPGTGWNQPQHF; CDR3 DNA: TGTGCCAGCAGACCCGGGACAGGTTGGAACCAGCCCCAGCATTTT
D gene: NA; clone size: NA; V gene: TRBV19; J gene: TRBJ1-2; CDR3 protein: CASSINLAGPKYGYTF; CDR3 DNA: TGTGCCAGTAGTATAAATCTCGCAGGCCCAAAATATGGCTACACCTTC
D gene: TRBD2; clone size: NA; V gene: TRBV2; J gene: TRBJ2-3; CDR3 protein: CASSPTSGGRDTQYF; CDR3 DNA: TGTGCCAGCAGTCCGACTAGCGGGGGGAGGGATACGCAGTATTTT
D gene: NA; clone size: NA; V gene: TRBV2; J gene: TRBJ1-1; CDR3 protein: CASSELTEAFF; CDR3 DNA: TGTGCCAGCAGTGAGTTAACTGAAGCTTTCTTT
D gene: NA; clone size: NA; V gene: TRBV27; J gene: TRBJ2-2; CDR3 protein: CASSFYGALELFF; CDR3 DNA: TGTGCCAGCAGTTTCTATGGAGCGCTGGAGCTGTTTTTT
D gene: NA; clone size: NA; V gene: TRBV15; J gene: TRBJ2-7; CDR3 protein: CATSRAPGSSYEQYF; CDR3 DNA: TGTGCCACCAGCAGAGCCCCGGGAAGCTCCTACGAGCAGTACTTC